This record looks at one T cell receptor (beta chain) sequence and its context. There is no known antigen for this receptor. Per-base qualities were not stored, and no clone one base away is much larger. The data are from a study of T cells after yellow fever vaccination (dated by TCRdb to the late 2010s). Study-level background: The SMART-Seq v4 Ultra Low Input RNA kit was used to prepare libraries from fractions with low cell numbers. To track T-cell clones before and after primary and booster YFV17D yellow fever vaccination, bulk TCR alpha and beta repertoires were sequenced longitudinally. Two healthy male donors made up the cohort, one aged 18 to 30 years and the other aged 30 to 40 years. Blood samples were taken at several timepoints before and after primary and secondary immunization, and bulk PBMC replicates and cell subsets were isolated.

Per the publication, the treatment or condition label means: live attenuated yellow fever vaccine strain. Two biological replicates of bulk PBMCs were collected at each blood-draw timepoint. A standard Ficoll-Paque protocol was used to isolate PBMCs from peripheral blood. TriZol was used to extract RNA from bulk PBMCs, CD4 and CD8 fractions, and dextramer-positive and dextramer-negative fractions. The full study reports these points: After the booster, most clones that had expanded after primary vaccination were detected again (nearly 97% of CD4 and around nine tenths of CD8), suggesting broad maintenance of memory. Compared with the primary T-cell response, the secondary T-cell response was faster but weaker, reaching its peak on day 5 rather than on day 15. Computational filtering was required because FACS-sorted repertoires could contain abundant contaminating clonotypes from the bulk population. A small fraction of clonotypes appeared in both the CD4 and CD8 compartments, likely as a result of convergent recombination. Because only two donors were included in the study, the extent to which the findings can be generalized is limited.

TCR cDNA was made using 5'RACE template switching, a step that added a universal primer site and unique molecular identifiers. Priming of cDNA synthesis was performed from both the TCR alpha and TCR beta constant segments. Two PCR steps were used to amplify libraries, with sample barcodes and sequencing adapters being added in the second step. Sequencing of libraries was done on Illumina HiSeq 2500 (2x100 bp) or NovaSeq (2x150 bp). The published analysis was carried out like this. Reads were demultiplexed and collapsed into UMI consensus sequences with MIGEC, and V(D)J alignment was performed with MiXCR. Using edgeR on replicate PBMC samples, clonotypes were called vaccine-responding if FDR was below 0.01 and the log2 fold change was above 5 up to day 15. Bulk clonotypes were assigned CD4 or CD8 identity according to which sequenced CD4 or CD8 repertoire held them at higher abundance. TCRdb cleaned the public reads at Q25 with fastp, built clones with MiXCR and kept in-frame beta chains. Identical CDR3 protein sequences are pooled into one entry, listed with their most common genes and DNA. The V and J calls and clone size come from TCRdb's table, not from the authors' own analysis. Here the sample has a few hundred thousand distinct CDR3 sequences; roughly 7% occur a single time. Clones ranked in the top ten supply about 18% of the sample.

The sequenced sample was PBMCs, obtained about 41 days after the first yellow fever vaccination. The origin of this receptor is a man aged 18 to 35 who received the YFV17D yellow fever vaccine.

CDR3 sequence: CACRSVGVSSSGANVLTF. The nucleotide sequence reads TGCGCGTGTCGATCCGTGGGAGTTTCTTCCTCTGGGGCCAACGTCCTGACTTTC. The rearranged chain carries TRBV23-1 and TRBJ2-6; the best D guess is TRBD2, with 5 bases matching. TRBV23-1 is recorded as an ORF, its role being uncertain. The CDR3 runs 18 residues from the cysteine to the phenylalanine. Only the CDR3 part of the read is kept: 54 bases, read in frame from the first base.